Presented here are 10 T cell receptor beta chains from one specimen sequenced in a study of response to subunit inactivated influenza vaccine. TCRdb redid the calling of the RT-PCR reads with MiXCR, one entry per CDR3 protein. Among some 480,000 distinct CDR3 sequences listed, approximately 11% were seen once. This material consisted of PBMCs from blood, taken 45 days after vaccination. These receptors were obtained from a middle-aged man who received an inactivated influenza vaccine.

Only a few counts were recorded for this clonotype. The chain has TRBV12-3 or TRBV12-4 and TRBJ2-1; 11 nucleotides match TRBD2. V was clipped by 5 bases and J by 10 bases; unmatched bases: 4. The CDR3 has 13 residues. This CDR3 reads CASSKTSGIEQFF. Written as DNA, the CDR3 is TGTGCCAGCAGTAAGACTAGCGGGATAGAGCAGTTCTTC.

This clonotype was seen many times. The J gene is TRBJ2-7, the V gene TRBV6-1; 9 nucleotides align to TRBD1. The V gene's germline CDR1 is MNHNS and CDR2 SASEGT. The CDR3 extends over 15 amino acids. V was pared by 5 bases and J by 4 bases, with 9 bases of the junction left unmatched. CDR3 amino acids: CASSLEDRGLYEQYF. DNA of the CDR3: TGTGCCAGCAGTCTAGAGGACAGGGGACTTTACGAGCAGTACTTC.

This clonotype was recorded a few times. The chain links TRBV5-6 to TRBJ2-3; D is perhaps TRBD2 (5 bases). This CDR3 spans 14 amino acids. The V and J ends lost 4 bases and 2 bases respectively, with 11 bases between them. Germline lookup yields CDR1 SGHDT and CDR2 YYEEEE. DNA of the CDR3: TGTGCCAGCAGCCGCCGAGGGCTCACAGATACGCAGTATTTT. Its protein is CASSRRGLTDTQYF.

The rearrangement uses TRBV27 and TRBJ1-2, with 8 bases identical to TRBD1. V dropped 2 bases and J dropped 4; count of bases not matched to a gene: 3. CDR1 and CDR2 (germline): MNHEY, SMNVEV (reference sequence). The CDR3 contains 14 residues. The CDR3 sequence: CASSLTGGTYGYTF. The CDR3, as DNA: TGTGCCAGCAGTTTAACAGGGGGTACCTATGGCTACACCTTC.

This clonotype was observed at least ten times. The chain combines TRBV27 with TRBJ2-7, with TRBD2 matching over 7 bases. The CDR3 is made up of 14 amino acids. Germline V lookup: CDR1 MNHEY, CDR2 SMNVEV (reference sequence). With V trimmed by 10 bases and J by 7 bases, 16 bases remained unmatched. The CDR3 sequence is CATEPIGRAGEQYF. CDR3 DNA sequence: TGTGCCACCGAACCCATAGGGAGGGCCGGGGAGCAGTACTTC.

The chain recombines TRBV27 with TRBJ2-1; a weak D match, TRBD2 (6 bases). Germline V lookup: CDR1 MNHEY, CDR2 SMNVEV (reference sequence). V lost 7 bases and J lost 8, with 15 bases in between. CDR3 length: 13 residues. Written as DNA, the CDR3 is TGTGCCAGCAAATCTTGGACTAACGATGAGCAGTTCTTC. Protein sequence: CASKSWTNDEQFF.

This clonotype came up a few times. J is TRBJ2-3 and V is TRBV7-2, with 7 bases matching TRBD2. The V gene end was trimmed by 4 bases and the J gene end by 1 base; junction bases not matched to a gene: 11. The CDR3 sequence is 17 residues long. CDR1 is SGHTA, CDR2 FQGNSA, per germline. Here the CDR3 DNA reads TGTGCCAGCAGCTATCGACTAGCCTCGACTCGCACAGATACGCAGTATTTT. It codes for CASSYRLASTRTDTQYF.

This clonotype was seen more than once but under ten times. The chain joins TRBV7-2 to TRBJ2-7; tentative D call: TRBD2 (7 bases). V lost 1 base and J 1 base, leaving 11 bases between the germline ends. The CDR3 has 15 amino acids. Germline V gene data show CDR1 as SGHTA and CDR2 as FQGNSA. CDR3 residues: CASSLGRGGSYEQYF. The CDR3 DNA follows: TGTGCCAGCAGCTTAGGAAGGGGGGGGTCCTACGAGCAGTACTTC.

This clonotype was seen only a few times. The J gene is TRBJ2-7, the V gene TRBV7-6, with D possibly being TRBD1 (6 bases). V was pared by 1 base and J by 5 bases, with 15 bases between. This CDR3 spans 15 amino acids. Germline V CDR1 and CDR2: SGHVS, FNYEAQ. The CDR3 bases are TGTGCCAGCAGCTTAGTAGGGCAGGGGTACCACGAGCAGTACTTC. Encoded protein: CASSLVGQGYHEQYF.

This clonotype has just a few counts. The chain is built from TRBV29-1 and TRBJ2-2; the match to TRBD2 covers 9 bases. The CDR3 has 18 amino acids. Trimming cost V 4 bases and J 5 bases; bases outside gene matches: 17. The germline V gene has CDR1 SQVTM and CDR2 ANQGSEA. The CDR3 DNA is TGCAGCGTTGGCCGCCAGACTAGCGGTCCTTCGGGTACCGGGGAGCTGTTTTTT. As protein: CSVGRQTSGPSGTGELFF.